Given below is one T cell receptor beta chain in context. Its target is unknown. Template material for amplifying TCR beta CDR3 regions consisted of RNA transcripts. HTBI primers drove first-round RT-PCR of the TCR CDR3. Each CDR3 protein is one row after TCRdb ran MiXCR on the multiplex PCR reads. The top ten clones hold approximately 13% of a sample with hundreds of thousands of distinct CDR3 sequences, more than 12% of them seen once. Pregnant or lactating patients were excluded, as were those with uncontrolled infection or other autoimmune disease. Orbital computed tomography, thyroid ultrasound, serum thyroxine and TRAb, and clinical symptoms together informed the diagnoses. This sample was included in a study of T cells in Graves' hyperthyroidism and ophthalmopathy. Whole-study context: Before treatment of any kind, peripheral blood was taken at initial diagnosis.

Study-wide results and caveats: Progression to ophthalmopathy was predicted a median of approximately seven months early.

This CDR3 is built from 16 residues. The V gene's germline CDR1 is SQVTM and CDR2 ANQGSEA. V trimming: 0 bases; J trimming: 0 bases; junction bases outside the gene matches: 6. This sequence originates from a woman aged 45 to 65 with Graves' ophthalmopathy. The sequencing input was blood. The gene calls are TRBV29-1 and TRBJ1-2, with TRBD1 identical over 8 bases. Here the CDR3 DNA reads TGCAGCGTTGAAGATAGGGGACAGGACTCTAACTATGGCTACACCTTC. As protein: CSVEDRGQDSNYGYTF.